A single sample is the source of the 17 T cell receptor beta chains below, sequenced in a study of a mutant IDH1 vaccine in newly diagnosed glioma (dated by TCRdb to 2020 to 2022). The library was produced with the immunoSEQ multiplex PCR assay. Not all clones reach the TCRdb copy of this immuneACCESS table, which keeps in-frame sequences only. Checked studies attribute under half of the gap to unresolved V genes and leave the rest unexplained. The sample includes about 62,000 clones, with about 89% observed a single time. The top ten clones comprise approximately 2% of the sample. Their specific antigens are unknown. The time point label here, explained by the study, means: week 11, during vaccination. Each vaccine dose, consisting of 300 ug of a 20-mer mutant IDH1 peptide in Montanide, was administered subcutaneously with topical imiquimod. The sample in question was PBMCs, obtained from a glioma patient whose treatment included an IDH1 peptide vaccine. Receptor source: a man aged 35-49 years with glioma.

The chain couples TRBV19 to TRBJ1-4; D possibly corresponds to TRBD1 (6 bases). The CDR3 runs 15 residues. The germline CDR1 and CDR2 sequences are LNHDA and SQIVND (reference sequence). V lost 4 bases to trimming and J lost 7 bases, with 16 bases between them. CDR3 residues: CASSTTGQRGEKLFF. The CDR3 region has the DNA TGTGCCAGTAGTACCACAGGGCAAAGGGGTGAAAAACTGTTTTTT.

The chain has TRBV2 and TRBJ1-5; D uncertain. V gave up 1 base and J gave up 0 bases, with 4 bases separating them. CDR3 length equals 14 residues. Germline lookup yields CDR1 SNHLY and CDR2 FYNNEI. As DNA, the CDR3 is TGTGCCAGCAGTGAAGGGTCTAGCAATCAGCCCCAGCATTTT. Amino acids: CASSEGSSNQPQHF. The variable domain in full, completed from reference TRBV2 and TRBJ1-5, reads EPEVTQTPSHQVTQMGQEVILRCVPISNHLYFYWYRQILGQKVEFLVSFYNNEISEKSEIFDDQFSVERPDGSNFTLKIRSTKLEDSAMYFCASSEGSSNQPQHFGDGTRLSIL.

Remarks on this clone: At the DNA level, this CDR3 is encoded by other sequences in the same sample as well. The CDR3 loop is CSVTESGNTIYF. The CDR3 DNA follows: TGCAGCGTGACTGAGTCTGGAAACACCATATATTTT. The rearrangement links TRBV29-1 to TRBJ1-3; no reliable D call. CDR3 size: 12 residues. The V end lost 6 bases, the J end lost 1 base, and 7 bases lay between the germline ends. Germline assignment: CDR1 SQVTM and CDR2 ANQGSEA. The complete variable domain, with remaining parts taken from reference TRBV29-1 and TRBJ1-3, reads SAVISQKPSRDICQRGTSLTIQCQVDSQVTMMFWYRQQPGQSLTLIATANQGSEATYESGFVIDKFPISRPNLTFSTLTVSNMSPEDSSIYLCSVTESGNTIYFGEGSWLTVV.

The chain couples TRBV27 to TRBJ1-2, with 7 positions matching TRBD1. Germline V gene data show CDR1 as MNHEY and CDR2 as SMNVEV (reference sequence). The CDR3 extends over 14 amino acids. The V gene end was trimmed by 0 bases and the J gene end by 7 bases; junction bases not matched to a gene: 5. CDR3 nucleotides: TGTGCCAGCAGTTTATCGGCCAGGGGGACTGGCTACACCTTC. It codes for CASSLSARGTGYTF.

The rearrangement links TRBV7-8 to TRBJ2-7; 7 nucleotides align to TRBD2. This CDR3 spans 13 amino acids. Trimming removed 5 bases from V and 2 bases from J; junction bases left unmatched: 3. CDR1 and CDR2 (germline): SGHVS, FQNEAQ. The CDR3 DNA sequence: TGTGCCAGCAGCAAGGCGGGGGCCTACGAGCAGTACGTC. Protein: CASSKAGAYEQYV.

The rearrangement uses TRBV19 and TRBJ1-4; the match to TRBD1 covers 7 bases. The ends lost 5 bases at V and 3 bases at J; junction bases unmatched: 6. The CDR3 totals 15 residues. Germline V gene sequence: CDR1 LNHDA, CDR2 SQIVND (reference sequence). For the CDR3, the DNA is TGTGCCAGTAGTCGACAGGGTCTTGCTAATGAAAAACTGTTTTTT. Its protein is CASSRQGLANEKLFF.

This chain uses TRBV5-1 with TRBJ1-1; no reliable D call. Trimming pared 5 bases from V and 5 bases from J, leaving 19 bases between. Per germline, CDR1 SGHRS and CDR2 YFSETQ. The CDR3 runs to 15 residues. CDR3 protein: CASRLRTGVSTEAFF. CDR3 DNA sequence: TGCGCCAGCAGATTACGGACGGGAGTGTCTACTGAAGCTTTCTTT. Based on the CDR3 plus reference TRBV5-1 and TRBJ1-1, the full variable domain is KAGVTQTPRYLIKTRGQQVTLSCSPISGHRSVSWYQQTPGQGLQFLFEYFSETQRNKGNFPGRFSGRQFSNSRSEMNVSTLELGDSALYLCASRLRTGVSTEAFFGQGTRLTVV.

The rearrangement uses TRBV28 and TRBJ2-7; 13 bases match TRBD2. This CDR3 contains 16 residues. The germline gives CDR1 MDHEN, CDR2 SYDVKM. V lost 6 bases, J lost 3 bases, and 8 bases stayed unmatched. CDR3 residues: CASSQSGLAGLYEQYF. The CDR3 bases are TGTGCCAGCAGCCAATCGGGACTAGCGGGACTCTACGAGCAGTACTTC.

This chain connects TRBV28 to TRBJ1-4; D not certain. CDR1 is MDHEN, CDR2 SYDVKM, per germline. Trimming removed 6 bases from V and 0 bases from J, with 2 bases in between. The CDR3 is 12 amino acids. CDR3 nucleotides: TGTGCCAGCAGAACAACTAATGAAAAACTGTTTTTT. As protein: CASRTTNEKLFF.

The chain combines TRBV7-2 with TRBJ2-3, with 13 positions matching TRBD2. With 4 bases clipped from V and 2 bases from J, the junction kept 6 bases outside the gene matches. In germline, CDR1 is SGHTA, CDR2 FQGNSA. CDR3 length: 17 amino acids. For the CDR3, the DNA is TGTGCCAGCAGCTGGACTAGCGGGAGCTCTCCCACAGATACGCAGTATTTT. This gives the protein CASSWTSGSSPTDTQYF.

The chain recombines TRBV15 with TRBJ1-5; 7 bases are a match to TRBD1. The CDR3 has 14 residues. The germline CDR1 and CDR2 sequences are LNHNV and YYDKDF (reference sequence). V shed 1 base, J shed 5 bases, and the junction held 2 bases outside the gene matches. The CDR3 here is CATSRVQGDQPQHF. CDR3 coding DNA: TGTGCCACCAGCAGAGTGCAGGGGGATCAGCCCCAGCATTTT. Based on the CDR3 plus reference TRBV15 and TRBJ1-5, the full variable domain is DAMVIQNPRYQVTQFGKPVTLSCSQTLNHNVMYWYQQKSSQAPKLLFHYYDKDFNNEADTPDNFQSRRPNTSFCFLDIRSPGLGDTAMYLCATSRVQGDQPQHFGDGTRLSIL.

The gene calls are TRBV25-1 and TRBJ2-4, with 7 bases lining up with TRBD1. The CDR3 sequence is 15 residues long. V was pared by 4 bases and J by 3 bases, with 6 bases of the junction left unmatched. Germline CDR1 is MGHDK and CDR2 is SYGVNS. As DNA, the CDR3 is TGTGCCAGCAGTGTAGGGGGCACGGGCAAAAACATTCAGTACTTC. It encodes CASSVGGTGKNIQYF.

The sample holds one count of this clone. This chain uses TRBV5-6 with TRBJ2-3; D may match TRBD1 or TRBD2 (6 bases each). V lost 0 bases and J lost 2, with 13 bases in between. The CDR3 runs 16 residues. Germline V gives CDR1 SGHDT, CDR2 YYEEEE. The CDR3 here is CASSLVGGFPTDTQYF. The CDR3 coding sequence is TGTGCCAGCAGCTTGGTGGGGGGCTTCCCCACAGATACGCAGTATTTT.

A remark on this clone: This same CDR3 is encoded by further DNA sequences in the sample. The chain carries TRBV7-8 and TRBJ2-7; TRBD1 is a possible D gene (6 bases). The CDR3 has 16 residues. CDR1 is SGHVS, CDR2 FQNEAQ, per germline. The ends were cut back, 2 bases at V and 0 bases at J, with 14 bases in the middle. The CDR3 protein is CASSLRTDRSSYEQYF. DNA for the CDR3: TGTGCCAGCAGCTTAAGGACAGACCGGAGCTCCTACGAGCAGTACTTC.

This clone was detected once. The CDR3 DNA reads as TGTGCCAGCAGCTTGGGAGGTAATGAAGAGACCCAGTACTTC. Its protein is CASSLGGNEETQYF. This sequence joins TRBV5-4 and TRBJ2-5, with D unresolved. The CDR3 totals 14 residues. V was cut by 0 bases and J by 3 bases, with 9 bases left in between. Germline CDR1 SGHNT, CDR2 YYREEE (reference sequence).

CDR3 DNA: TGTGCCTGGAGTGTACACAGGGAGACCGAGCAGTACGTC. Its protein is CAWSVHRETEQYV. The chain is built from TRBV30 and TRBJ2-7; a weak D match, TRBD1 (6 bases). Germline CDR1 and CDR2: GTSNPN and SVGIG (reference sequence). This CDR3 has 13 amino acids. The V and J ends lost 0 bases and 6 bases respectively, with 12 bases between them.

The rearrangement links TRBV25-1 to TRBJ1-5; D is unclear. V gave up 2 bases and J gave up 0 bases, with 8 bases separating them. The V gene's germline CDR1 is MGHDK and CDR2 SYGVNS. This CDR3 spans 15 amino acids. CDR3: CASSEGPNSNQPQHF. The CDR3 nucleotides read TGTGCCAGCAGTGAAGGTCCTAATAGCAATCAGCCCCAGCATTTT. Using reference TRBV25-1 and TRBJ1-5 for the parts outside the CDR3, the full variable domain is EADIYQTPRYLVIGTGKKITLECSQTMGHDKMYWYQQDPGMELHLIHYSYGVNSTEKGDLSSESTVSRIRTEHFPLTLESARPSHTSQYLCASSEGPNSNQPQHFGDGTRLSIL.